Described below is a single T cell receptor (beta chain) sequence and its context. Its antigen remains unidentified. No quality values exist for individual bases; no much larger clone is one base distant. Participants in the prospective study were aged 18 to 89 years, lived in over 20 United States geographic areas, and enrolled through a virtual design. Cohort assignment in the prospective study relied on participant-reported clinical history from a screening survey and a study questionnaire. Recovered participants in ImmuneRACE Cohort 3 were defined by two consecutive negative NP/OP PCR tests, clearance by a healthcare professional, or resolution of symptoms. Each participant in the prospective study had whole blood, serum and a nasopharyngeal or oropharyngeal swab collected by mobile phlebotomists. Additional blood draws and questionnaires over an approximately 2-month period could optionally be provided by prospective study participants. Blood samples from the prospective study were shipped frozen or at room temperature prior to DNA extraction.

The data were taken from a study of blood T cell repertoires in COVID-19 (TCRdb year 2020). The study in broad terms: Samples covering the acute and convalescent phases of COVID-19 were provided by collaborators in the United States, Italy and Spain. Samples came from the ongoing ImmuneRACE study (first 160 participants) plus 1,254 subjects from 6 global collaborators. A freely available public database, intended as a resource for researchers studying the immune response to SARS-CoV-2, is where the repertoires were released. Deeply sampled blood TCRbeta repertoires from subjects exposed to, actively infected with, or recovered from COVID-19 were included in the dataset. Nearly every sample came with metadata listing a de-identified subject ID, COVID-19 status, age in years and sex. HLA class I and class II types, where available, came from metadata supplied by the sample provider rather than from assay-based typing. The material from the prospective study consisted of cDNA or gDNA derived from T cells, B-cell-depleted T cells, or PBMCs. What the study reported, not specific to this receptor: Clinical and demographic metadata were provided uncurated, with the amount varying by source and participant.

CDR1 and CDR2 are read off the germline V gene as SGHRS and YFSETQ. The CDR3 holds 16 amino acids from the cysteine to the phenylalanine. Of all the DNA, just the CDR3 is kept, 48 bases in frame from base 1. The germline ends are 15 bases apart after V is trimmed by 2 bases and J by 1 base. TCRbeta CDR3 regions were amplified from genomic DNA by means of the immunoSEQ Assay, a bias-controlled multiplex PCR. Per the authors' processing: The number of nucleated cells in each sample was estimated by amplification of reference gene primers within the assay. To quantify the absolute abundance of each unique TCRbeta CDR3 rearrangement, sequence reads were collapsed and filtered. For each sample, productive Simpson clonality was calculated as the square root of Simpson's diversity index over productive rearrangements. Imported from immuneACCESS, the table was reduced by TCRdb to in-frame sequences with V and J called. These copies leave out some clones; in studies compared against another copy, an unresolved V gene accounts for under half, and the cause of the remainder is not known. The V and J calls and clone size were taken over from that table, and D and trimming were inferred from the DNA. Present in this sample are hundreds of thousands of clones, roughly four fifths of which were seen just once. 3% to 4% of the sample goes to the ten largest clones.

Recombination joined TRBV5-1 with TRBJ1-1, with the D gene too uncertain to name. The sequenced material came from PBMCs or T cells enriched from blood (not recorded which). The TCR sequence derives from an older woman who had recovered from COVID-19. The sequenced DNA: TGCGCCAGCAGCTTTGAAAGTCGAGTTGGGAACACTGAAGCTTTCTTT. It translates to CASSFESRVGNTEAFF. Supplemented by the reference TRBV5-1 and TRBJ1-1 proteins around the CDR3, the complete variable domain is KAGVTQTPRYLIKTRGQQVTLSCSPISGHRSVSWYQQTPGQGLQFLFEYFSETQRNKGNFPGRFSGRQFSNSRSEMNVSTLELGDSALYLCASSFESRVGNTEAFFGQGTRLTVV.